This is a list of T cell receptor beta chains from one sample in a study of early T cells in non-severe SARS-CoV-2 infection. MiXCR, run by TCRdb on the 5' RACE reads, gives a single entry per CDR3 protein. This table has about 34,000 distinct CDR3 sequences, 7.1% appearing once. The specimen was whole blood, collected at baseline. The receptors derive from an adult who was a healthcare worker with PCR-confirmed SARS-CoV-2 infection or an uninfected control (not recorded which). Both conserved end residues are part of each CDR3. Each record gives: V gene, J gene, D gene, clone size, CDR3 protein, CDR3 DNA. A D gene is named only where the DNA matches it firmly. Rows give clone size only sometimes, using once, few, many, or a class for an expanded clone.

V: TRBV19
J: TRBJ1-5
D: NA
size: many
CDR3: CASSVLNQPQHF
DNA: TGTGCCAGTAGTGTCCTTAATCAGCCCCAGCATTTT

V: TRBV27
J: TRBJ2-1
D: TRBD2
size: many
CDR3: CASRLAGPTSEQFF
DNA: TGTGCCAGTCGACTAGCGGGGCCTACAAGTGAGCAGTTCTTC

V: TRBV20-1
J: TRBJ2-1
D: TRBD2
size: NA
CDR3: CSARDRTSGTSYNEQFF
DNA: TGCAGTGCTAGAGACAGGACTAGCGGGACCTCCTACAATGAGCAGTTCTTC

V: TRBV12-3/TRBV12-4
J: TRBJ2-7
D: TRBD1
size: few
CDR3: CASSLPSLRDRGFEQYF
DNA: TGTGCCAGCAGTTTACCTTCACTCCGGGACAGGGGGTTCGAGCAGTACTTC

V: TRBV6-6
J: TRBJ2-1
D: TRBD2
size: many
CDR3: CASRTTTSGSSYNEQFF
DNA: TGTGCCAGCAGGACTACGACTAGCGGGAGCTCCTACAATGAGCAGTTCTTC

V: TRBV5-6
J: TRBJ2-1
D: TRBD1
size: medium-sized
CDR3: CASSLLGWTGTGGDEQFF
DNA: TGTGCCAGCAGCTTGTTAGGGTGGACCGGGACAGGGGGAGATGAGCAGTTCTTC

V: TRBV20-1
J: TRBJ1-5
D: NA
size: many
CDR3: CSAPPGPHQPQHF
DNA: TGCAGTGCCCCCCCAGGTCCCCATCAGCCCCAGCATTTT

V: TRBV4-1
J: TRBJ2-3
D: NA
size: few
CDR3: CASSHPGLYTDTQYF
DNA: TGCGCCAGCAGCCATCCCGGACTTTACACGGATACGCAGTATTTT

V: TRBV5-5
J: TRBJ2-1
D: NA
size: few
CDR3: CASSSGGSGNEQFF
DNA: TGTGCCAGCAGCTCTGGGGGCTCTGGCAATGAGCAGTTCTTC

V: TRBV11-2
J: TRBJ1-4
D: NA
size: NA
CDR3: CASSLGTTTEKLFF
DNA: TGTGCCAGCAGCTTAGGTACAACTACTGAAAAACTGTTTTTT

V: TRBV5-1
J: TRBJ1-1
D: NA
size: many
CDR3: CASSLNTEAFF
DNA: TGCGCCAGCAGCTTGAACACTGAAGCTTTCTTT

V: TRBV18
J: TRBJ2-2
D: NA
size: NA
CDR3: CASSLNERYTGELFF
DNA: TGTGCCAGCTCACTCAATGAACGTTACACCGGGGAGCTGTTTTTT

V: TRBV5-6
J: TRBJ2-1
D: NA
size: many
CDR3: CASSLYGGSYNEQFF
DNA: TGTGCCAGCAGCTTGTACGGGGGCTCCTACAATGAGCAGTTCTTC

V: TRBV12-3/TRBV12-4
J: TRBJ1-5
D: NA
size: many
CDR3: CASSRTTASNQPQHF
DNA: TGTGCCAGCAGCAGGACCACCGCCAGCAATCAGCCCCAGCATTTT

V: TRBV4-3
J: TRBJ2-2
D: TRBD2
size: NA
CDR3: CASSQQAGEGGELFF
DNA: TGCGCCAGCAGCCAACAAGCGGGGGAGGGAGGGGAGCTGTTTTTT

V: TRBV27
J: TRBJ1-5
D: TRBD1
size: many
CDR3: CASSSQGANQPQHF
DNA: TGTGCCAGCAGTTCCCAGGGGGCAAATCAGCCCCAGCATTTT

V: TRBV6-5
J: TRBJ2-1
D: TRBD2
size: NA
CDR3: CAIQVLAGGLVSDEQFF
DNA: TGTGCCATCCAAGTACTAGCGGGAGGGTTAGTATCCGATGAGCAGTTCTTC

V: TRBV9
J: TRBJ2-2
D: TRBD1
size: many
CDR3: CASSLQPGQGFTGELFF
DNA: TGTGCCAGCAGCCTTCAGCCGGGACAGGGGTTCACCGGGGAGCTGTTTTTT

V: TRBV5-1
J: TRBJ1-2
D: NA
size: many
CDR3: CASSLAPDSIYGYTF
DNA: TGCGCCAGCAGCTTGGCGCCGGACAGTATATATGGCTACACCTTC

V: TRBV29-1
J: TRBJ2-7
D: NA
size: few
CDR3: CSAVRGSYEQYF
DNA: TGCAGCGCTGTGAGGGGGTCCTACGAGCAGTACTTC

V: TRBV4-2
J: TRBJ2-1
D: NA
size: NA
CDR3: CASSQLAANNEQFF
DNA: TGTGCCAGCAGCCAACTAGCAGCCAACAATGAGCAGTTCTTC

V: TRBV4-2
J: TRBJ1-5
D: TRBD1
size: NA
CDR3: CASSQAMQGGQPQHF
DNA: TGTGCCAGCAGCCAAGCTATGCAGGGGGGTCAGCCCCAGCATTTT

V: TRBV7-6
J: TRBJ2-1
D: NA
size: NA
CDR3: CASSSGSAAYNEQFF
DNA: TGTGCCAGCAGCAGTGGATCAGCGGCATACAATGAGCAGTTCTTC

V: TRBV25-1
J: TRBJ2-7
D: NA
size: many
CDR3: CASSEGVGAVYEQYF
DNA: TGTGCCAGCAGTGAAGGTGTGGGGGCGGTGTACGAGCAGTACTTC

V: TRBV25-1
J: TRBJ2-1
D: NA
size: few
CDR3: CASDDRGNEQFF
DNA: TGTGCCAGCGACGACCGGGGCAATGAGCAGTTCTTC

V: TRBV6-2/TRBV6-3
J: TRBJ1-5
D: NA
size: many
CDR3: CASSYPDLVAQPQHF
DNA: TGTGCCAGCAGTTATCCCGACTTGGTTGCTCAGCCCCAGCATTTT

V: TRBV12-3/TRBV12-4
J: TRBJ1-3
D: NA
size: many
CDR3: CASSEGGRNSGNTIYF
DNA: TGTGCCAGCAGCGAGGGGGGACGGAACTCTGGAAACACCATATATTTT

V: TRBV29-1
J: TRBJ2-7
D: NA
size: many
CDR3: CSVPSDMAHEQYF
DNA: TGCAGCGTGCCTAGCGACATGGCCCACGAGCAGTACTTC

V: TRBV2
J: TRBJ1-5
D: NA
size: few
CDR3: CASSDPSVPQHF
DNA: TGTGCCAGCAGTGACCCCTCTGTTCCCCAGCATTTT

V: TRBV6-6
J: TRBJ2-7
D: TRBD1
size: NA
CDR3: CASSRGGGAYEQYF
DNA: TGTGCCAGCAGCCGAGGGGGCGGCGCCTACGAGCAGTACTTC

V: TRBV29-1
J: TRBJ1-2
D: NA
size: NA
CDR3: CSVEGYYGYTF
DNA: TGCAGCGTTGAAGGGTATTATGGCTACACCTTC

V: TRBV10-2
J: TRBJ2-1
D: TRBD2
size: NA
CDR3: CATLPGAGGVDEQFF
DNA: TGCGCCACTCTACCGGGAGCGGGGGGGGTGGATGAGCAGTTCTTC

V: TRBV6-2/TRBV6-3
J: TRBJ1-5
D: TRBD1
size: NA
CDR3: CASSYGQGGNQPQHF
DNA: TGTGCCAGCAGTTACGGCCAGGGGGGCAATCAGCCCCAGCATTTT

V: TRBV29-1
J: TRBJ2-2
D: NA
size: few
CDR3: CSVMDNTGELFF
DNA: TGCAGCGTCATGGACAACACCGGGGAGCTGTTTTTT

V: TRBV4-3
J: TRBJ1-4
D: NA
size: many
CDR3: CASSQDRATNEKLFF
DNA: TGCGCCAGCAGCCAAGATAGGGCAACTAATGAAAAACTGTTTTTT

V: TRBV6-1
J: TRBJ1-2
D: NA
size: NA
CDR3: CASSEVLGRPRGYTF
DNA: TGTGCCAGCAGTGAAGTGCTAGGGCGGCCGCGTGGCTACACCTTC